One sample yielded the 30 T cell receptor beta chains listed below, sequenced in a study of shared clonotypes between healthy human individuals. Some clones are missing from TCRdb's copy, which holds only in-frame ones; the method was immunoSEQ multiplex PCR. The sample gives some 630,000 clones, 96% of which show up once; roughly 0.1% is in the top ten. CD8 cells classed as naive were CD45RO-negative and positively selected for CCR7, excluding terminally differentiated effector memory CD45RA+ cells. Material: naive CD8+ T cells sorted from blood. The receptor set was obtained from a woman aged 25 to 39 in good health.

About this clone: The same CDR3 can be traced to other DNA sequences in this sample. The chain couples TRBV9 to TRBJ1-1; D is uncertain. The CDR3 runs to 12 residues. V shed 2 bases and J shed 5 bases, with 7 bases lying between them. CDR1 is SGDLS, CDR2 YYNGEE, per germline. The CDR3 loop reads CASSVVRTEAFF. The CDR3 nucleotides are TGTGCCAGCAGCGTGGTTCGTACTGAAGCTTTCTTT.

The chain's CDR3 is CSVVTARRRSEQFF. CDR3 DNA sequence: TGCAGCGTTGTAACGGCTAGGCGACGGAGTGAGCAGTTCTTC. The chain carries TRBV29-1 and TRBJ2-1; no clear D gene. Trimming removed 4 bases at V and 9 bases at J, with 19 bases between. This CDR3 is built from 14 residues. Germline CDR1 and CDR2: SQVTM and ANQGSEA.

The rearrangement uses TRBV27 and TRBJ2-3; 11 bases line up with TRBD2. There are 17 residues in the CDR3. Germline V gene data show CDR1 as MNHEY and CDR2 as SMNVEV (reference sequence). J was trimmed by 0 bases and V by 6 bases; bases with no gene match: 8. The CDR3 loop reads CASSLWTSGPSTDTQYF. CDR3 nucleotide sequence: TGTGCCAGCAGCCTATGGACTAGCGGGCCTAGCACAGATACGCAGTATTTT.

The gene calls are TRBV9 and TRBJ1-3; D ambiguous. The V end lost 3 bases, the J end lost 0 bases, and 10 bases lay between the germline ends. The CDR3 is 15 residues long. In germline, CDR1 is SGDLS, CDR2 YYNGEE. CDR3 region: CASSGDGRSGNTIYF. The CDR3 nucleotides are TGTGCCAGCAGCGGAGACGGACGCTCTGGAAACACCATATATTTT.

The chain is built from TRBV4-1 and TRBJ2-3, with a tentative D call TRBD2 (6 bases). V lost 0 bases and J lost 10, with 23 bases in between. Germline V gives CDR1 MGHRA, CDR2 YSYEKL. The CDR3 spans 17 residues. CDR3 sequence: CASSQENLGLEFRSQYF. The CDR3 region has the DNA TGCGCCAGCAGCCAAGAAAACTTGGGACTCGAGTTTAGATCGCAGTATTTT.

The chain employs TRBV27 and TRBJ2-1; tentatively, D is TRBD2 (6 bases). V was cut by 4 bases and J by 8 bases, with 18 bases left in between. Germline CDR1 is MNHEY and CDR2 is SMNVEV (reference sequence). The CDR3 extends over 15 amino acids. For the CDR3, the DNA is TGTGCCAGCAGTTATTACGGGAGCCCTCCCCATGAGCAGTTCTTC. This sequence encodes CASSYYGSPPHEQFF.

The chain's CDR3 is CASSSPPVSGLSSYNEQFF. The CDR3 DNA reads TGTGCCAGCAGCTCTCCCCCCGTGTCCGGATTGAGCTCCTACAATGAGCAGTTCTTC. V usage is TRBV7-2 and J usage is TRBJ2-1, with D hard to call. The CDR3 sequence is 19 residues long. CDR1 SGHTA and CDR2 FQGNSA come from the germline V gene. Trimming took 4 bases from V and 0 from J, leaving 22 bases between them. Supplemented by reference TRBV7-2 and TRBJ2-1, the full variable domain reads GAGVSQSPSNKVTEKGKDVELRCDPISGHTALYWYRQSLGQGLEFLIYFQGNSAPDKSGLPSDRFSAERTGGSVSTLTIQRTQQEDSAVYLCASSSPPVSGLSSYNEQFFGPGTRLTVL.

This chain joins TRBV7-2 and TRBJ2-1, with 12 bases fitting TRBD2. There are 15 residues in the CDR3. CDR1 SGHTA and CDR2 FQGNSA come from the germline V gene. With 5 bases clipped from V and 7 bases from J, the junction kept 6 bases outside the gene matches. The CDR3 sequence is CASSQRTSGANEQFF. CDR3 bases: TGTGCCAGCAGCCAGCGGACTAGCGGGGCTAATGAGCAGTTCTTC.

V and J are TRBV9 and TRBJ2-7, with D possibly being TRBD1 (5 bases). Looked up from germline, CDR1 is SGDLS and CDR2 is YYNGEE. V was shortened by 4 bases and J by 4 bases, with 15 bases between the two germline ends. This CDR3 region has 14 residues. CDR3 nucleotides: TGTGCCAGCAGCCCAACAGGCAGAGTTTACGAGCAGTACTTC. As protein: CASSPTGRVYEQYF.

Here the CDR3 DNA reads TGTGCCAGCAGTAAACTTGCGGGGAATCAGCCCCAGCATTTT. Its translation: CASSKLAGNQPQHF. The chain links TRBV2 to TRBJ1-5, with D hard to call. The CDR3 length is 14 residues. Germline V gene lookup returns CDR1 SNHLY and CDR2 FYNNEI. The germline V and J ends were trimmed by 5 bases and 4 bases, with 12 bases remaining between them.

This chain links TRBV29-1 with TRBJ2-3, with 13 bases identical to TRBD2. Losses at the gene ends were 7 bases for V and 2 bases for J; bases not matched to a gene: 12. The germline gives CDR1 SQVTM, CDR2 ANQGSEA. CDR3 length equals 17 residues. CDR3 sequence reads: CSGTGTSGTAHTDTQYF. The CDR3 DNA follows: TGCAGCGGGACCGGGACTAGCGGGACAGCGCACACAGATACGCAGTATTTT.

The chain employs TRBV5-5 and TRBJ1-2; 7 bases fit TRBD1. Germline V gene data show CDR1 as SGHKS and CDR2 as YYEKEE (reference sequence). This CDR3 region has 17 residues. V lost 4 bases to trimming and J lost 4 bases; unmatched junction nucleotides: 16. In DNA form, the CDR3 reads TGTGCCAGCAGCCGATACAGTAAGGAACGGACAGGCTATGGCTACACCTTC. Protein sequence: CASSRYSKERTGYGYTF.

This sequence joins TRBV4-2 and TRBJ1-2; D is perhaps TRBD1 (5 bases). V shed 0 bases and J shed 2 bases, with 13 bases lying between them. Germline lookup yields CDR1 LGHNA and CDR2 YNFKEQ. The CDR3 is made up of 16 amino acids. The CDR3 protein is CASSQDLLWGNYGYTF. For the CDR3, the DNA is TGTGCCAGCAGCCAAGATTTGTTGTGGGGGAACTATGGCTACACCTTC.

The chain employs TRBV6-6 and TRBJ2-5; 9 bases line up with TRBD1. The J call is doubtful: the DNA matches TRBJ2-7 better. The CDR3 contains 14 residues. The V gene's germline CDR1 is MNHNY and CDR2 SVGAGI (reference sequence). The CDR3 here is CASSSRDRVYEQYF. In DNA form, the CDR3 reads TGTGCCAGCAGTTCCCGGGACAGGGTGTACGAGCAGTACTTC.

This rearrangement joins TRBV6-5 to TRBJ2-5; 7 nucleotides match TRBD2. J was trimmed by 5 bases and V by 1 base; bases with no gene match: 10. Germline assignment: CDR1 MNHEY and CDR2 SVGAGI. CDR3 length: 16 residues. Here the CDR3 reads CASSYLPSGPLETQYF. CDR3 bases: TGTGCCAGCAGTTACTTGCCTAGCGGCCCGTTGGAGACCCAGTACTTC.

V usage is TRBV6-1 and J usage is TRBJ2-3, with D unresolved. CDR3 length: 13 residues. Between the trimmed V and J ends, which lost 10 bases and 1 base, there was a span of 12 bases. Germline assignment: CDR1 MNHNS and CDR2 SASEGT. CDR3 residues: CATKGLGTDTQYF. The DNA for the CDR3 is TGTGCCACAAAGGGCCTTGGCACAGATACGCAGTATTTT.

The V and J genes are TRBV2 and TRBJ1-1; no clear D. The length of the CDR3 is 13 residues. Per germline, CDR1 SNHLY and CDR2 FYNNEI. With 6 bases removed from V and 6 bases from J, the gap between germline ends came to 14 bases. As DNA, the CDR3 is TGTGCCAGCAGAAGCCCGGGAGAAGCTGAAGCTTTCTTT. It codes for CASRSPGEAEAFF.

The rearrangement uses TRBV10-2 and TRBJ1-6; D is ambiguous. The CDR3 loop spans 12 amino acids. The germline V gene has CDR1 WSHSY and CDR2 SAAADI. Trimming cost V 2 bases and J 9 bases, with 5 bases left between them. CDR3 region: CASSEGLSPLHF. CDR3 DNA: TGCGCCAGCAGTGAGGGGCTTTCACCCCTCCACTTT.

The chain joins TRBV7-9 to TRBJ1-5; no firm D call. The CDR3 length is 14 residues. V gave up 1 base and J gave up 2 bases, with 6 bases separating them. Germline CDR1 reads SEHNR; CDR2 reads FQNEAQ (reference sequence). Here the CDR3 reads CASSLDYGNQPQHF. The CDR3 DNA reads TGTGCCAGCAGCTTAGATTACGGCAATCAGCCCCAGCATTTT.

The CDR3, as DNA: TGTGCCAGCAGTCTCACGACGGACAGGCAGTTCTTC. It codes for CASSLTTDRQFF. This sequence joins TRBV28 and TRBJ2-1; tentatively, D is TRBD1 (6 bases). The CDR3 length is 12 residues. Germline CDR1 and CDR2: MDHEN and SYDVKM. The ends were cut back, 5 bases at V and 12 bases at J, with 14 bases in the middle.

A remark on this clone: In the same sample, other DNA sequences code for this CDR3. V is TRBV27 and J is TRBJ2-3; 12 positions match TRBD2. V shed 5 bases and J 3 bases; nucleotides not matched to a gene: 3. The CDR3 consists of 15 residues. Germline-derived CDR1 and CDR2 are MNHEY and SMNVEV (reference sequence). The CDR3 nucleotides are TGTGCCAGCAGTCCCGGGACTAGCGGGACAGATACGCAGTATTTT. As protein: CASSPGTSGTDTQYF.

The CDR3 is CASSSAWTAGNTIYF. The CDR3 DNA sequence: TGTGCCAGCAGCTCCGCTTGGACAGCTGGAAACACCATATATTTT. V gene TRBV7-2 combines with J gene TRBJ1-3, with D possibly being TRBD1 (6 bases). Trimming shortened V by 4 bases and J by 2 bases, and 12 bases separated the two germline ends. CDR1 is SGHTA, CDR2 FQGNSA, per germline. The CDR3 is made up of 15 amino acids.

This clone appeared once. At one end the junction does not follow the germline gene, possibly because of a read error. In DNA form, the CDR3 reads TGTGCCAGCAGTTTATCGCCATCCCGCTACGGGCAGTACTTC. Protein sequence: CASSLSPSRYGQYF. The gene calls are TRBV28 and TRBJ2-7; no firm D call. Germline V lookup: CDR1 MDHEN, CDR2 SYDVKM. The CDR3 has 14 amino acids. Complete variable domain (other parts from reference TRBV28 and TRBJ2-7): DVKVTQSSRYLVKRTGEKVFLECVQDMDHENMFWYRQDPGLGLRLIYFSYDVKMKEKGDIPEGYSVSREKKERFSLILESASTNQTSMYLCASSLSPSRYGQYFGPGTRLTVT.

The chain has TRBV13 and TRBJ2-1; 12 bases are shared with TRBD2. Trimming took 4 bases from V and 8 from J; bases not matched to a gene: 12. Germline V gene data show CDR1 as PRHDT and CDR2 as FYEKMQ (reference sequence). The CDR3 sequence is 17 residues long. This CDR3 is CASSSYTGTSGFDEQFF. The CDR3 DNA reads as TGTGCCAGCAGCTCCTACACCGGGACTAGCGGGTTCGATGAGCAGTTCTTC.

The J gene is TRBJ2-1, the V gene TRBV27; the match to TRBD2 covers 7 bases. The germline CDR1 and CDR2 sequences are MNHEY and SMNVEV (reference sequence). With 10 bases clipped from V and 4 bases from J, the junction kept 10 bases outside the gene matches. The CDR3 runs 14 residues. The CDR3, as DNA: TGTGCCACCGGGGGTAGCGGGTATTACAATGAGCAGTTCTTC. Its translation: CATGGSGYYNEQFF.

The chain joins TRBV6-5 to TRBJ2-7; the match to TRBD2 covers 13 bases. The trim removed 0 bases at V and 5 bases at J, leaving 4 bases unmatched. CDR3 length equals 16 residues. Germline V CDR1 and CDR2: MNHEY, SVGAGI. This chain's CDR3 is CASSYSGLAGVNEQYF. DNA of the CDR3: TGTGCCAGCAGTTACTCCGGACTAGCGGGAGTCAACGAGCAGTACTTC.

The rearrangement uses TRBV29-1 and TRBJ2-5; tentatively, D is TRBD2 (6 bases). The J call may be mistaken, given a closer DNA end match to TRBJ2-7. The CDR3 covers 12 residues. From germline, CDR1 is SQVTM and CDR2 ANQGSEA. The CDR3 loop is CSVEHAGYEQYF. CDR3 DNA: TGCAGCGTTGAACACGCGGGGTACGAGCAGTACTTC.

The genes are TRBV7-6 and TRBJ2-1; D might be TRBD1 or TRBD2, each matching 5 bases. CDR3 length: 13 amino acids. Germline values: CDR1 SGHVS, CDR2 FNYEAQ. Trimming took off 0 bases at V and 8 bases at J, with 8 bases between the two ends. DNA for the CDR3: TGTGCCAGCAGCTTAGCTCTGGGGGATGAGCAGTTCTTC. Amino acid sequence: CASSLALGDEQFF.

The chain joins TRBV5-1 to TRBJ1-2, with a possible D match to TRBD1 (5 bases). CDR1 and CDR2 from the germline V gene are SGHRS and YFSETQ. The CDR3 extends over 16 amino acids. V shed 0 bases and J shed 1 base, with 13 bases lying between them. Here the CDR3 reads CASSLDMAGLNYGYTF. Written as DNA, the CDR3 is TGCGCCAGCAGCTTGGATATGGCAGGGCTTAACTATGGCTACACCTTC. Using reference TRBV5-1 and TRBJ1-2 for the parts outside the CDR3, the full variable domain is KAGVTQTPRYLIKTRGQQVTLSCSPISGHRSVSWYQQTPGQGLQFLFEYFSETQRNKGNFPGRFSGRQFSNSRSEMNVSTLELGDSALYLCASSLDMAGLNYGYTFGSGTRLTVV.

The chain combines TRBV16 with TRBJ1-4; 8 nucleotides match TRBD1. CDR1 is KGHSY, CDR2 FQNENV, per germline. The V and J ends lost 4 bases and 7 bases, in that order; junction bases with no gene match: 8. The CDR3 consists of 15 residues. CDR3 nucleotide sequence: TGTGCCAGCAGCCTGTCAGGGGGCGCTTCTGAAAAACTGTTTTTT. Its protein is CASSLSGGASEKLFF.